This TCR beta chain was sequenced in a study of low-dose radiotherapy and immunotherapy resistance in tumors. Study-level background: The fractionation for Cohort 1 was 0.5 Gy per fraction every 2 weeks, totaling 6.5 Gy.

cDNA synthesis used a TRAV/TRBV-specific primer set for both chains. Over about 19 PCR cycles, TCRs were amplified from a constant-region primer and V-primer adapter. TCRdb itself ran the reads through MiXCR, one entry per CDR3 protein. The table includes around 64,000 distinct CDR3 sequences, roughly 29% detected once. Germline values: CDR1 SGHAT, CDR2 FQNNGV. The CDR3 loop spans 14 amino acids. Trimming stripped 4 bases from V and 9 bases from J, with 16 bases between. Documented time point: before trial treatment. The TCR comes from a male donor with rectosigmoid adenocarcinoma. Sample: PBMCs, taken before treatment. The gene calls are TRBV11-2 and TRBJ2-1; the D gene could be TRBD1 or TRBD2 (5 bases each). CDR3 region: CASSSFRSGGEQFF. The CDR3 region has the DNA TGTGCCAGCAGCTCCTTCCGTAGTGGGGGTGAGCAGTTCTTC.